This entry features one TCR beta chain sequence. Authors' processing steps: Quantification of nucleated cells was approximated via reference gene primer amplification. TCRdb's table, derived via immunoSEQ multiplex PCR, lists solely in-frame clones and lacks some. The V and J calls and clone size are taken from that table; D and trimming were inferred from the DNA. The sample has 200,000 to 250,000 clones; about 80% are singletons. The data are from a study of blood T cell repertoires in COVID-19. Study in general: Specimens from acute and convalescent COVID-19 originated in the United States, Italy and Spain. Sample material is recorded as cDNA or gDNA derived from T cells, B-cell-depleted T cells, or PBMCs.

This sequence was found in a woman aged 55-75 years with acute or convalescent COVID-19. Material for sequencing was peripheral blood.

CDR3 sequence: CASSLQGSGTDTQYF. In DNA form, the CDR3 reads TGTGCCAGCTCACTGCAGGGTTCCGGCACAGATACGCAGTATTTT. J is TRBJ2-3 and V is TRBV18; D perhaps matches TRBD1 (5 bases). The CDR3 is 15 residues long. Germline V gene lookup returns CDR1 KGHSH and CDR2 LQKENI. V lost 4 bases, J lost 1 base, and 12 bases lay in between.